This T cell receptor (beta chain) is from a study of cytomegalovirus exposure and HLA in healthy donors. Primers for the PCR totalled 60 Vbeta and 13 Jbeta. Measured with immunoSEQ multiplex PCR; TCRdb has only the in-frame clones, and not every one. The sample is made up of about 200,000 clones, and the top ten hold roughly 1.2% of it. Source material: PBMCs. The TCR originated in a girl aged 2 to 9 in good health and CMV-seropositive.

The CDR3 DNA sequence: TGTGCCAGCAGCGTAGCTTCAGGCTTCACAGATACGCAGTATTTT. It specifies CASSVASGFTDTQYF. This chain joins TRBV9 and TRBJ2-3, with unresolved D. Germline loops: CDR1 SGDLS, CDR2 YYNGEE. The V end was cut by 0 bases, the J end by 2 bases, with 10 bases between. The CDR3 loop spans 15 amino acids.